This T cell receptor (beta chain) came from a study of shared clonotypes between healthy human individuals. Study outcomes and limitations: With a handful of donors compared, roughly 4.9% of naive CD4 clonotypes were shared.

Trimming took off 5 bases at V and 2 bases at J, with 14 bases between the two ends. In germline, CDR1 is SQVTM, CDR2 ANQGSEA. The CDR3 is 14 amino acids. The protocol was immunoSEQ multiplex PCR, while the TCRdb copy is restricted to in-frame clones and leaves out a portion. Here the sample spans around 1.4 million clones, approximately 98.5% being singletons. As for this clone: Its target is not known.

This chain joins TRBV29-1 and TRBJ2-3; D may be TRBD2 (6 bases). This TCR derives from a man between 25 and 39 years old in good health. The sample comprised naive CD4+ T cells sorted from blood. The sample's subset: CD45RA+ positively selected. The CDR3 reads CSVNVAENTDTQYF. The CDR3 bases are TGCAGCGTTAACGTAGCGGAGAACACAGATACGCAGTATTTT.